Presented here are 10 T cell receptor beta chains from one specimen sequenced in a study of blood T cells in healthy people across ages. A J-beta primer mix and a sample-barcoded 5' primer were used in a second PCR of roughly 7 to 12 cycles. TCRdb independently ran MiXCR on the 5' RACE reads; one entry per CDR3 protein. The table lists roughly 700,000 distinct CDR3 sequences, more than 20% of them singletons, with 9.4% in the top ten. These records were also assigned to another study, of T cells of mothers and their children.

Sequences were obtained from blood. Source of these receptors: a boy between 5 and 17 years old in good health.

This rearrangement joins TRBV6-5 to TRBJ2-7, with 10 bases identical to TRBD2. CDR3 length: 20 residues. CDR1 is MNHEY, CDR2 SVGAGI, per germline. The junction had 21 bases not matched to a gene; V was cut back by 0 bases and J by 7 bases. Here the CDR3 DNA reads TGTGCCAGCAGTTACTCGGGGTATCAGTTTGGGACTAGCGCTTTAATAGAGCAGTACTTC. Its translation: CASSYSGYQFGTSALIEQYF.

This rearrangement joins TRBV7-9 to TRBJ2-7; D tentatively fits TRBD1 or TRBD2 (5 bases each). Looked up from germline, CDR1 is SEHNR and CDR2 is FQNEAQ (reference sequence). The CDR3 runs 12 residues. Trimming stripped 4 bases from V and 6 bases from J, with 10 bases between. The CDR3: CASSSGASEQYF. CDR3 DNA sequence: TGTGCCAGCAGCTCCGGGGCTTCCGAGCAGTACTTC.

This clonotype appeared many times. The chain is built from TRBV11-2 and TRBJ2-1; 8 nucleotides agree with TRBD2. Germline V gene lookup returns CDR1 SGHAT and CDR2 FQNNGV. Losses at the gene ends were 5 bases for V and 2 bases for J; bases not matched to a gene: 5. The CDR3 extends over 15 amino acids. The CDR3 loop is CASSPLAGTYNEQFF. As DNA, the CDR3 is TGTGCCAGCAGCCCTCTAGCGGGTACCTACAATGAGCAGTTCTTC.

In its sample, this clonotype was seen a few times. The chain joins TRBV7-9 to TRBJ1-1; D remains unclear. With 4 bases removed from V and 8 bases from J, the gap between germline ends came to 11 bases. The germline CDR1 and CDR2 sequences are SEHNR and FQNEAQ (reference sequence). The CDR3 is 12 amino acids. CDR3 region: CASSSDPREAFF. CDR3 DNA: TGTGCCAGCAGCTCGGATCCAAGGGAAGCTTTCTTT.

The chain joins TRBV7-2 to TRBJ2-2, with a tentative D call TRBD1 (5 bases). Trimming took 4 bases from V and 6 from J, leaving 12 bases between them. The germline gives CDR1 SGHTA, CDR2 FQGNSA. The CDR3 runs 14 residues. CDR3 sequence (DNA): TGTGCCAGCAGCTACCTCAGGGCGTCCGGGGAGCTGTTTTTT. Translated: CASSYLRASGELFF.

In its sample, this clonotype was seen many times. This chain joins TRBV3-1 and TRBJ2-3; 8 bases map to TRBD2. This CDR3 spans 15 amino acids. The V segment lost 4 bases and the J segment 4 bases; nucleotides outside the gene matches: 7. Germline loops: CDR1 LGHDT, CDR2 YNNKEL (reference sequence). CDR3 residues: CASSPSGSLSDTQYF. The CDR3 DNA is TGTGCCAGCAGCCCGAGCGGGAGTTTGTCAGATACGCAGTATTTT.

The gene calls are TRBV4-1 and TRBJ2-5, with D possibly matching TRBD2 (6 bases). Near its end, the DNA agrees better with TRBJ2-1, so the J call may be wrong. CDR1 and CDR2 (germline): MGHRA, YSYEKL. There are 13 residues in the CDR3. This CDR3 reads CASSQGGRDSQFF. CDR3 DNA: TGCGCCAGCAGCCAAGGGGGCCGGGACTCTCAGTTCTTC.

This chain joins TRBV6-2 or TRBV6-3 and TRBJ2-5; a possible D gene is TRBD1 (6 bases). The closer fit of TRBJ2-7 to the DNA end suggests the J call may be wrong. CDR1 MNHEY and CDR2 SVGEGT come from the germline V gene. The CDR3 extends over 16 amino acids. CDR3 sequence reads: CASSLTGGLVSYEQYF. Here the CDR3 DNA reads TGTGCCAGCAGTTTGACAGGCGGCCTAGTGTCCTACGAGCAGTACTTC.

This clonotype was counted only a few times. The chain has TRBV4-1 and TRBJ2-5, with D perhaps TRBD2 (5 bases). The CDR3 totals 14 residues. Germline values: CDR1 MGHRA, CDR2 YSYEKL. V was trimmed by 2 bases and J by 2 bases, leaving 9 bases between them. CDR3 in DNA: TGCGCCAGCAGCCAACTTCGCGGGCAAGAGACCCAGTACTTC. This encodes CASSQLRGQETQYF.

The V call is TRBV5-1, the J call TRBJ1-6, with D perhaps TRBD1 (6 bases). The CDR3 is made up of 18 amino acids. Trimming left V 1 base short and J 7 bases short, with 21 bases between. Germline CDR1 SGHRS, CDR2 YFSETQ. DNA of the CDR3: TGCGCCAGCAGCTTGATGGTTCTCGGAACAGGGCGAAATTCACCCCTCCACTTT. It translates to CASSLMVLGTGRNSPLHF. Filled out from reference TRBV5-1 and TRBJ1-6, the complete variable domain reads KAGVTQTPRYLIKTRGQQVTLSCSPISGHRSVSWYQQTPGQGLQFLFEYFSETQRNKGNFPGRFSGRQFSNSRSEMNVSTLELGDSALYLCASSLMVLGTGRNSPLHFGNGTRLTVT.